The 5 T cell receptor beta chains presented below share a single source sample, sequenced in a study of shared clonotypes between healthy human individuals. Profiling relied on immunoSEQ multiplex PCR, and the TCRdb table lists in-frame clones only, not all of them. The sample holds roughly 2 million clones, almost 96% seen once. Sequencing was done on a sample of naive CD4+ T cells sorted from blood. The subset was: CD45RA+ positively selected. Receptors originate from a man in his late teens or twenties in good health.

This clone was seen once. The chain employs TRBV6-6 and TRBJ2-7, with TRBD2 identical over 9 bases. Germline lookup yields CDR1 MNHNY and CDR2 SVGAGI (reference sequence). J lost 4 bases, V lost 6 bases, and 13 bases had no gene match. The CDR3 spans 16 residues. The CDR3 sequence: CASRSRSGSVEYEQYF. In DNA form, the CDR3 reads TGTGCCAGCAGGTCGCGTAGCGGGAGTGTAGAGTACGAGCAGTACTTC.

The rearrangement uses TRBV19 and TRBJ1-2, with D hard to call. Trimming pared 6 bases from V and 10 bases from J, leaving 21 bases between. Germline V CDR1 and CDR2: LNHDA, SQIVND (reference sequence). The CDR3 has 14 amino acids. CDR3 in DNA: TGTGCCAGTAGACGAGAGAAAGGTTTGACCGTCTACACCTTC. This sequence encodes CASRREKGLTVYTF.

The rearrangement uses TRBV15 and TRBJ2-1; a weak D match, TRBD1 (7 bases). The CDR3 loop spans 16 amino acids. Trimming removed 6 bases from V and 6 bases from J, with 21 bases in between. The germline gives CDR1 LNHNV, CDR2 YYDKDF (reference sequence). The CDR3 nucleotides read TGTGCCACCAGGGAGGGGGCTTTGGGACACCTCAATGAGCAGTTCTTC. Translated, it gives CATREGALGHLNEQFF. The variable domain in full, completed from reference TRBV15 and TRBJ2-1, reads DAMVIQNPRYQVTQFGKPVTLSCSQTLNHNVMYWYQQKSSQAPKLLFHYYDKDFNNEADTPDNFQSRRPNTSFCFLDIRSPGLGDTAMYLCATREGALGHLNEQFFGPGTRLTVL.

The chain employs TRBV4-1 and TRBJ1-5; D is unclear. CDR3 length: 17 residues. V gave up 2 bases and J gave up 0 bases, with 14 bases separating them. Germline loops: CDR1 MGHRA, CDR2 YSYEKL. The CDR3 coding sequence is TGCGCCAGCAGCCAATTCAAGGCGGAATATAGCAATCAGCCCCAGCATTTT. Its protein product is CASSQFKAEYSNQPQHF.

The chain employs TRBV21-1 and TRBJ2-7; the table's D call, TRBD2, has no DNA check behind it. TRBV21-1 is shown as a pseudogene. The CDR3 length is 12 residues. This CDR3 is CASSKVIHEQYF. Here the CDR3 DNA reads TGTGCCAGCAGCAAAGTAATCCACGAGCAGTACTTC.